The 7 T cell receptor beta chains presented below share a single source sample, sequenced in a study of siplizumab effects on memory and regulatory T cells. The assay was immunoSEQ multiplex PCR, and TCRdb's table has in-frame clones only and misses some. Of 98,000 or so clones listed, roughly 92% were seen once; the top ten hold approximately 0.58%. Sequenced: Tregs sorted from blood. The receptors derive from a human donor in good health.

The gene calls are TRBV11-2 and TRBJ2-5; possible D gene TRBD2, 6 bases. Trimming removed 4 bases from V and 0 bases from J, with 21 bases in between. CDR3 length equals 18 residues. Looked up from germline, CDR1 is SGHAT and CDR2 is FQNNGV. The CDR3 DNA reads TGTGCCAGCAGCTCAGATAGGAGGGGATCCCGCTACCAAGAGACCCAGTACTTC. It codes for CASSSDRRGSRYQETQYF.

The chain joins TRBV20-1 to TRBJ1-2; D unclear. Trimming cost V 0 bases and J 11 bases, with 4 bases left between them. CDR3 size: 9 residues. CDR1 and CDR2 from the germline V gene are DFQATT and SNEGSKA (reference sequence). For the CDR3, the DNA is TGCAGTGCTAGAGATGCATACACCTTC. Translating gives CSARDAYTF.

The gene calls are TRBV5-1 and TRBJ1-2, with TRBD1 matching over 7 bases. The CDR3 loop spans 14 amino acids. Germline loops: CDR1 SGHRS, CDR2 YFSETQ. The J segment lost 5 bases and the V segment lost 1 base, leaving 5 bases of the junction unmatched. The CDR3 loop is CASSLTGQDYGYTF. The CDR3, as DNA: TGCGCCAGCAGCTTGACCGGACAGGATTATGGCTACACCTTC.

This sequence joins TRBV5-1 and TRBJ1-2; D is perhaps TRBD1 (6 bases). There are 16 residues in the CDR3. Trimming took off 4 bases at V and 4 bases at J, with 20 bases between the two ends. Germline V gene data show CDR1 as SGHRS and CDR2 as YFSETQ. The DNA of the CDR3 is TGCGCCAGCAGCCAAAACTCCGGGGGCGGTGGCTATGGCTACACCTTC. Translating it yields CASSQNSGGGGYGYTF.

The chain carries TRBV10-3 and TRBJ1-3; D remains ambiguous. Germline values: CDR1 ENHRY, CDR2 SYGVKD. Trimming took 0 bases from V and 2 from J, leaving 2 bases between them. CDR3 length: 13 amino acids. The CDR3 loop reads CAISESTGNTIYF. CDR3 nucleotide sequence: TGTGCCATCAGTGAGTCGACTGGAAACACCATATATTTT.

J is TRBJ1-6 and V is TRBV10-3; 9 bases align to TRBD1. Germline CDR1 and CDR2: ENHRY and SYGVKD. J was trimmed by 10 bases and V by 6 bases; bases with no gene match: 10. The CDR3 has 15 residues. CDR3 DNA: TGTGCCATCAGGGCCGCGGGACAGGGTAAATCACCCCTCCACTTT. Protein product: CAIRAAGQGKSPLHF.

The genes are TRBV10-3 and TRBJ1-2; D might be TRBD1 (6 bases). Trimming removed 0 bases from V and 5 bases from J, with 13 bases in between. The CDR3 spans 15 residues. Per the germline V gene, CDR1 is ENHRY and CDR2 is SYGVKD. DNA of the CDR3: TGTGCCATCAGTGAGTCTGGGGGGCTCGGGTATGGCTACACCTTC. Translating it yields CAISESGGLGYGYTF.